The entry below gives a single TCR beta chain sequence along with its context. Sequencing used immunoSEQ multiplex PCR; TCRdb keeps in-frame clones, though not all of them. The data hold more than 150,000 clones, with around 90% observed a single time. These data belong to a study of T cell responses to AZD1222 COVID-19 vaccine. The sequence derives from an adult in good health. The specimen comprised peripheral blood, sampled on day 0 of AZD1222 vaccination.

DNA of the CDR3: TGCGCCAGCAGCTTTAGTCCCCAGGGGTCCACCGGGGAGCTGTTTTTT. This sequence encodes CASSFSPQGSTGELFF. The chain links TRBV5-1 to TRBJ2-2; possibly TRBD1 for D (6 bases). The germline V gene encodes CDR1 SGHRS and CDR2 YFSETQ. The V end lost 2 bases, the J end lost 4 bases, and 15 bases lay between the germline ends. There are 16 residues in the CDR3.